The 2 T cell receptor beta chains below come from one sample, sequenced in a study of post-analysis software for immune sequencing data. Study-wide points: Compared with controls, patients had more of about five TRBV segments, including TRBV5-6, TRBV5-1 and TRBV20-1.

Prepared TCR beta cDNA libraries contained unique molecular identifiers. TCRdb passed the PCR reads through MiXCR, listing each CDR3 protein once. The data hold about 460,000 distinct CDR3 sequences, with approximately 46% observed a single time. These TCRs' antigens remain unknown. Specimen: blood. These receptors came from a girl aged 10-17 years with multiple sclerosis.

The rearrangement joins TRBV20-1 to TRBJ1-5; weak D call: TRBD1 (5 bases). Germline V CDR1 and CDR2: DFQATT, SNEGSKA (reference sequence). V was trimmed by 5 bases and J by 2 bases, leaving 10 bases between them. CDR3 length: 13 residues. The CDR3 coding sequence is TGCAGTGCTTATAGAGGGGGCAATCAGCCCCAGCATTTT. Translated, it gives CSAYRGGNQPQHF.

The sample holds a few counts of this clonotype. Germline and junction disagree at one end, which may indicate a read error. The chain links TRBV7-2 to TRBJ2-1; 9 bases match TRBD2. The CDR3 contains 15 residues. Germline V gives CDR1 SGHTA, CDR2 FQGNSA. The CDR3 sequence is CASSASGLAYNKQFF. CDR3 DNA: TGTGCCAGCAGCGCCTCGGGACTAGCCTACAATAAGCAGTTCTTC.